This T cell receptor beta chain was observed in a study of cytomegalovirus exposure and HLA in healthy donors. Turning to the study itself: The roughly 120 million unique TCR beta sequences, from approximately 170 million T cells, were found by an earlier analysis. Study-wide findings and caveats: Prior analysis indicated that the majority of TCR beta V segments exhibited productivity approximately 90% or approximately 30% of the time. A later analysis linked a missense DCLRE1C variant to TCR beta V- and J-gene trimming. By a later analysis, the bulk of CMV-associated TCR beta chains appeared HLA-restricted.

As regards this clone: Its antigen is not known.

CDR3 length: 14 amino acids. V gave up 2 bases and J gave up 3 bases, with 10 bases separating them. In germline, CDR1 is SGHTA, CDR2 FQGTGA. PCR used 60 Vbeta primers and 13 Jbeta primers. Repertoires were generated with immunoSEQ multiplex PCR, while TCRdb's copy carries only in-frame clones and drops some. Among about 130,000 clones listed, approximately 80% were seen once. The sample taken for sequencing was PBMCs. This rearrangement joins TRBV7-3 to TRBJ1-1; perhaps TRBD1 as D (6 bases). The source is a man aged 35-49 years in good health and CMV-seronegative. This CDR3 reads CASSLRGADTEAFF. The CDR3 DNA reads TGTGCCAGCAGCTTACGGGGGGCGGACACTGAAGCTTTCTTT.